Presented here are 6 T cell receptor beta chains from one specimen sequenced in a study of shared T cell receptors in the human thymus. TCRdb's table, derived via immunoSEQ multiplex PCR, lists solely in-frame clones and lacks some. This repertoire shows hundreds of thousands of clones, 87% found once; its top ten account for roughly 0.0089%. This sample also appeared in a second study, on human thymus T cells.

The sample consisted of thymocytes. Receptor source: a boy younger than two with a congenital heart defect.

V usage is TRBV11-2 and J usage is TRBJ2-7; 12 bases align to TRBD2. The germline V gene encodes CDR1 SGHAT and CDR2 FQNNGV. This CDR3 spans 16 amino acids. Losses at the gene ends were 5 bases for V and 3 bases for J; bases not matched to a gene: 8. The CDR3 loop reads CASSTRTSGNLYEQYF. The CDR3 coding sequence is TGTGCCAGCAGCACCCGGACTAGCGGGAACCTCTACGAGCAGTACTTC.

The chain uses TRBV18 and TRBJ2-7; TRBD2 matches at 9 bases. Germline CDR1 KGHSH, CDR2 LQKENI. This CDR3 is 17 amino acids long. After removal of 3 bases from V and 3 bases from J, the junction contained 12 bases not matched to a gene. CDR3 DNA: TGTGCCAGCTCACCGCTCCGGTCTACTAGCGGGTTCTACGAGCAGTACTTC. Its translation is CASSPLRSTSGFYEQYF. Full variable domain (rest looked up from reference TRBV18 and TRBJ2-7): NAGVMQNPRHLVRRRGQEARLRCSPMKGHSHVYWYRQLPEEGLKFMVYLQKENIIDESGMPKERFSAEFPKEGPSILRIQQVVRGDSAAYFCASSPLRSTSGFYEQYFGPGTRLTVT.

The rearrangement uses TRBV28 and TRBJ1-6; 7 bases fit TRBD1. The V gene end was trimmed by 8 bases and the J gene end by 9 bases; junction bases not matched to a gene: 10. The germline CDR1 and CDR2 sequences are MDHEN and SYDVKM. The CDR3 runs 14 residues. The chain's CDR3 is CASGVGGGFSPLHF. CDR3 coding DNA: TGTGCCAGCGGGGTAGGAGGGGGCTTTTCACCCCTCCACTTT. Combining the CDR3 with reference TRBV28 and TRBJ1-6 gives the whole variable domain DVKVTQSSRYLVKRTGEKVFLECVQDMDHENMFWYRQDPGLGLRLIYFSYDVKMKEKGDIPEGYSVSREKKERFSLILESASTNQTSMYLCASGVGGGFSPLHFGNGTRLTVT.

This sequence joins TRBV2 and TRBJ2-2; 14 positions match TRBD2. J gave up 4 bases and V 4 bases, and 14 bases lay outside the gene matches. The CDR3 sequence is 20 residues long. CDR1 and CDR2 from the germline V gene are SNHLY and FYNNEI. The DNA for the CDR3 is TGTGCCAGCAGTGCCAATAAGCGACTAGCGGGAGGGCCGGGCACCGGGGAGCTGTTTTTT. It yields the protein CASSANKRLAGGPGTGELFF. Variable domain in full (rest from reference TRBV2 and TRBJ2-2): EPEVTQTPSHQVTQMGQEVILRCVPISNHLYFYWYRQILGQKVEFLVSFYNNEISEKSEIFDDQFSVERPDGSNFTLKIRSTKLEDSAMYFCASSANKRLAGGPGTGELFFGEGSRLTVL.

The chain combines TRBV10-3 with TRBJ1-2, with D perhaps matching TRBD1 (5 bases). Trimming removed 7 bases from V and 8 bases from J, with 17 bases in between. The CDR3 loop spans 13 amino acids. Germline V lookup: CDR1 ENHRY, CDR2 SYGVKD. CDR3 sequence (DNA): TGTGCCATCAAGAGAGACAGTCTGGGGGGCTACACCTTC. It specifies CAIKRDSLGGYTF.

This sequence joins TRBV5-1 and TRBJ2-7; 8 nucleotides line up with TRBD1. The CDR3 length is 17 residues. V trimming: 4 bases; J trimming: 4 bases; junction bases outside the gene matches: 16. The germline gives CDR1 SGHRS, CDR2 YFSETQ. CDR3 nucleotide sequence: TGCGCCAGCAGCGCGGCTGATCGACAGGGGTTGGGGTACGAGCAGTACTTC. Protein sequence: CASSAADRQGLGYEQYF.